The T cell receptor (beta chain) under discussion was sequenced for a study of CXCR4 blockade with PD-1 therapy in pancreatic cancer. Patients who provided the archived tumor blocks had not received neoadjuvant therapy before surgery. The data were produced by immunoSEQ multiplex PCR, yet TCRdb's version contains in-frame clones alone and is incomplete. This table holds about 5,000 clones, 57% found once. Study-level findings and limits: Only TCRbeta chains were sequenced here. Tumors were clonally expanded, mean roughly 0.15 versus 0.05 in healthy blood. More frequent amino acid clones had more nucleotide rearrangements, suggesting convergent selection.

Worth noting for this clone: The antigen remains undetermined.

The CDR3 spans 15 residues. The receptor comes from a human donor with pancreatic ductal adenocarcinoma. Sequencing input: tumor tissue. The chain uses TRBV1 and TRBJ1-4. TRBV1 is marked as a pseudogene. CDR3 DNA: TGCGCCAGCAGCCAAGAGACCTCGCTCGGGGAAAAACTGTTTTTT. Protein sequence: CASSQETSLGEKLFF.